This T cell receptor (beta chain) was recovered during a study of siplizumab effects on memory and regulatory T cells. Whole-study findings and limits: Most alloreactive clones went unmapped to unstimulated subsets; only a minor fraction mapped. The suppressive capacity of proliferating Tregs from siplizumab cultures remained unconfirmed.

V was clipped by 5 bases and J by 6 bases; unmatched bases: 6. The CDR3 runs 14 residues. Libraries were prepared by immunoSEQ multiplex PCR; TCRdb keeps only in-frame clonotypes and omits some of them. The top ten clones hold 6% to 7% of a sample with 15,000 to 25,000 clones, 44% of them seen once. Over a period of 5 to 7 days at 37 degrees C, the mixed lymphocyte reaction cells were cocultured. Investigators stained responder PBMCs with CFSE and stimulator PBMCs with Violet Dye, then mixed them 1:1. Details on this clone: Its antigen is still unknown.

This receptor was taken from a human donor in good health; the cells came from an allogeneic mixed lymphocyte reaction. Some clones in this sample may be carry-over from other donors' samples. The chain employs TRBV7-1 and TRBJ2-7; 11 bases map to TRBD2. TRBV7-1 has ORF status, its function being uncertain. The material sequenced was CFSE-low (dividing) CD4+ T cells sorted from an allogeneic mixed lymphocyte reaction. In DNA, the CDR3 is TGTGCCAGCAGCAAGGGACTAGCGGTAAGCGAGCAGTACTTC. Translating gives CASSKGLAVSEQYF.